Below are 24 T cell receptor beta chains sequenced from a single sample in a study of blood T cell repertoires in COVID-19. Sequencing was performed with immunoSEQ multiplex PCR; in TCRdb, only in-frame clones are kept and a portion is missing. Of roughly 140,000 clones in the sample, 84% are singletons; the top ten hold 35% to 45%. The specimen was peripheral blood. All receptors come from a human donor in a cohort sampled during active COVID-19.

This chain's CDR3 is CATKDSTTNEKLFF. CDR3 DNA sequence: TGTGCCACCAAGGACAGCACAACTAATGAAAAACTGTTTTTT. This chain joins TRBV28 and TRBJ1-4, with a tentative D call TRBD1 (6 bases). V gave up 10 bases and J gave up 0 bases, with 12 bases separating them. There are 14 residues in the CDR3. The germline V gene encodes CDR1 MDHEN and CDR2 SYDVKM.

The chain uses TRBV6-2 or TRBV6-3 and TRBJ2-7, with 9 bases that match TRBD1. The germline V gene has CDR1 MNHEY and CDR2 SVGEGT. This CDR3 has 14 amino acids. The ends lost 6 bases at V and 3 bases at J; junction bases unmatched: 6. CDR3 bases: TGTGCCAGCAGCTCCGGACAGGGGTTCTACGAGCAGTACTTC. Amino acid sequence: CASSSGQGFYEQYF.

The gene calls are TRBV5-5 and TRBJ1-1, with D perhaps matching TRBD1 (5 bases). The CDR3 consists of 15 residues. From germline, CDR1 is SGHKS and CDR2 YYEKEE (reference sequence). Trimming shortened V by 4 bases and J by 1 base, and 14 bases separated the two germline ends. This CDR3 is CASSIDQGRNTEAFF. The CDR3 nucleotides read TGTGCCAGCAGCATAGATCAGGGCCGGAACACTGAAGCTTTCTTT.

The chain uses TRBV3-1 (or the pseudogene TRBV3-2) and TRBJ1-5, with TRBD1 as a possible D gene (5 bases). This CDR3 spans 14 amino acids. Trimming removed 0 bases at V and 4 bases at J, with 7 bases between. Per the germline V gene, CDR1 is LGHDT and CDR2 is YNNKEL (reference sequence). The CDR3 bases are TGTGCCAGCAGCCAAGATGGGGGGAATCAGCCCCAGCATTTT. As protein: CASSQDGGNQPQHF.

CDR3 sequence: CASSPLGQGLHEQYF. Here the CDR3 DNA reads TGTGCCAGCTCACCACTCGGACAGGGTCTCCACGAGCAGTACTTC. The chain uses TRBV18 and TRBJ2-7; TRBD1 matches 8 bases. V trimming: 1 base; J trimming: 5 bases; junction bases outside the gene matches: 7. CDR1 KGHSH and CDR2 LQKENI come from the germline V gene. This CDR3 has 15 residues.

The J gene is TRBJ1-5, the V gene TRBV5-5; 9 nucleotides agree with TRBD1. There are 13 residues in the CDR3. The germline V gene encodes CDR1 SGHKS and CDR2 YYEKEE (reference sequence). Germline trimming cut 3 bases from V and 7 bases from J; bases unmatched to any gene: 2. The CDR3, as DNA: TGTGCCAGCAGCTGGACAGGGGACCAGCCCCAGCATTTT. Its protein product is CASSWTGDQPQHF.

About this clone: Within the sample, other DNA sequences also encode this same CDR3. The genes are TRBV28 and TRBJ2-3; 7 bases are shared with TRBD1. This CDR3 is 15 amino acids long. The V gene end was trimmed by 5 bases and the J gene end by 3 bases; junction bases not matched to a gene: 8. Germline-derived CDR1 and CDR2 are MDHEN and SYDVKM. This CDR3 is CASSPRGLGTDTQYF. The CDR3 DNA follows: TGTGCCAGCAGTCCAAGGGGGCTCGGGACAGATACGCAGTATTTT.

This clone was picked up a small number of times. The chain couples TRBV6-6 to TRBJ1-5; D may be TRBD1 (5 bases). The germline CDR1 and CDR2 sequences are MNHNY and SVGAGI (reference sequence). V was trimmed by 5 bases and J by 2 bases, leaving 19 bases between them. CDR3 length equals 17 residues. The CDR3: CASSPTGEIKGNQPQHF. The DNA for the CDR3 is TGTGCCAGCAGTCCTACGGGGGAAATTAAGGGCAATCAGCCCCAGCATTTT.

The chain joins TRBV7-6 to TRBJ2-5; D perhaps matches TRBD1 (6 bases). The ends were cut back, 4 bases at V and 5 bases at J, with 17 bases in the middle. Germline-derived CDR1 and CDR2 are SGHVS and FNYEAQ. This CDR3 has 15 residues. The CDR3 spells CASSSPGQVEETQYF. The DNA for the CDR3 is TGTGCCAGCAGCTCCCCGGGACAAGTCGAGGAGACCCAGTACTTC. The variable domain in full, with the rest retrieved from reference TRBV7-6 and TRBJ2-5, is GAGVSQSPRYKVTKRGQDVALRCDPISGHVSLYWYRQALGQGPEFLTYFNYEAQQDKSGLPNDRFSAERPEGSISTLTIQRTEQRDSAMYRCASSSPGQVEETQYFGPGTRLLVL.

This clone turned up a few times. The chain carries TRBV5-6 and TRBJ2-1, with 7 bases fitting TRBD1. CDR3 length: 16 amino acids. Germline values: CDR1 SGHDT, CDR2 YYEEEE. Unmatched junction bases numbered 16, after V lost 4 bases and J lost 9 bases. The CDR3 sequence is CASSPYLVTYRGEQFF. CDR3 sequence (DNA): TGTGCCAGCAGCCCCTACCTGGTGACATACAGGGGTGAGCAGTTCTTC.

The chain combines TRBV6-2 or TRBV6-3 with TRBJ2-1; a weak D match, TRBD1 (5 bases). Germline CDR1 and CDR2: MNHEY and SVGEGT. The CDR3 has 17 residues. The V and J ends lost 5 bases and 0 bases respectively, with 17 bases between them. CDR3 sequence reads: CASSTGRSRSSYNEQFF. CDR3 nucleotide sequence: TGTGCCAGCAGTACAGGACGGTCTCGTAGCTCCTACAATGAGCAGTTCTTC.

The chain employs TRBV2 and TRBJ1-1; D gene unclear. V was clipped by 4 bases and J by 0 bases, with 9 bases between them. Germline CDR1 and CDR2: SNHLY and FYNNEI. This CDR3 contains 14 residues. The CDR3 is CASSGAGVNTEAFF. As DNA, the CDR3 is TGTGCCAGCAGTGGGGCGGGAGTGAACACTGAAGCTTTCTTT.

The CDR3 region is CASSPGPITRETQYF. DNA for the CDR3: TGTGCCAGCTCCCCAGGTCCAATTACGAGGGAGACCCAGTACTTC. The genes are TRBV18 and TRBJ2-5, with unresolved D. In germline, CDR1 is KGHSH, CDR2 LQKENI. The V end lost 6 bases, the J end lost 5 bases, and 19 bases lay between the germline ends. The CDR3 loop spans 15 amino acids.

In this sample, this clone turned up a few times. The chain uses TRBV18 and TRBJ1-1, with D tentatively TRBD1 (5 bases). This CDR3 contains 13 residues. V lost 6 bases and J 1 base, leaving 9 bases between the germline ends. Germline lookup yields CDR1 KGHSH and CDR2 LQKENI. CDR3 bases: TGTGCCAGCTCCGCCGGACAGAACACTGAAGCTTTCTTT. This encodes CASSAGQNTEAFF. The full variable domain, its missing parts supplied by reference TRBV18 and TRBJ1-1, is NAGVMQNPRHLVRRRGQEARLRCSPMKGHSHVYWYRQLPEEGLKFMVYLQKENIIDESGMPKERFSAEFPKEGPSILRIQQVVRGDSAAYFCASSAGQNTEAFFGQGTRLTVV.

The chain employs TRBV5-1 and TRBJ1-1; D is perhaps TRBD1 (5 bases). This CDR3 comprises 14 residues. V lost 1 base and J lost 1, with 8 bases in between. Germline CDR1 and CDR2: SGHRS and YFSETQ. CDR3 sequence: CASSLSGRNTEAFF. CDR3 nucleotide sequence: TGCGCCAGCAGCTTGTCAGGGCGGAACACTGAAGCTTTCTTT.

The chain employs TRBV30 and TRBJ1-2; 8 nucleotides line up with TRBD1. The V segment lost 0 bases and the J segment 4 bases; nucleotides outside the gene matches: 4. Germline lookup yields CDR1 GTSNPN and CDR2 SVGIG (reference sequence). The CDR3 covers 14 residues. In DNA, the CDR3 is TGTGCCTGGAGTGTAGCCGGGACAGGCTATGGCTACACCTTC. This translates into CAWSVAGTGYGYTF. Using reference TRBV30 and TRBJ1-2 for the parts outside the CDR3, the full variable domain is SQTIHQWPATLVQPVGSPLSLECTVEGTSNPNLYWYRQAAGRGLQLLFYSVGIGQISSEVPQNLSASRPQDRQFILSSKKLLLSDSGFYLCAWSVAGTGYGYTFGSGTRLTVV.

The chain is built from TRBV5-1 and TRBJ2-7, with TRBD2 matching 7 bases. With 1 base clipped from V and 5 bases from J, the junction kept 9 bases outside the gene matches. The CDR3 sequence is 15 residues long. Germline V gives CDR1 SGHRS, CDR2 YFSETQ. The CDR3 reads CASSLSAGVSHEQYF. The CDR3 nucleotides are TGCGCCAGCAGCTTGTCCGCGGGGGTTTCCCACGAGCAGTACTTC.

J is TRBJ1-1 and V is TRBV7-2; weak D call: TRBD1 (6 bases). The V end lost 5 bases, the J end lost 0 bases, and 10 bases lay between the germline ends. Per the germline V gene, CDR1 is SGHTA and CDR2 is FQGNSA. The CDR3 runs to 14 residues. CDR3: CASSRDTLNTEAFF. In nucleotides, the CDR3 is TGTGCCAGCAGCCGGGACACCTTGAACACTGAAGCTTTCTTT.

CDR3 protein: CASRGLGGATTDTQYF. The CDR3 DNA is TGTGCCAGCAGGGGGTTAGGGGGGGCCACCACAGATACGCAGTATTTT. V usage is TRBV11-3 and J usage is TRBJ2-3, with D perhaps TRBD2 (7 bases). Per the germline V gene, CDR1 is SGHNT and CDR2 is YENEEA. V dropped 6 bases and J dropped 2 bases, with 18 bases sitting between them. This CDR3 has 16 residues.

The genes are TRBV7-2 and TRBJ2-3; D might be TRBD2 (6 bases). The germline CDR1 and CDR2 sequences are SGHTA and FQGNSA. This CDR3 is 15 amino acids long. CDR3 region: CAGKGAGTSTDTQYF. The DNA for the CDR3 is TGTGCTGGGAAAGGGGCGGGGACTAGCACAGATACGCAGTATTTT.

This clone is deemed large. The CDR3 DNA reads as TGCGCCAGCAGCCATGGGCCCCGACAGGCCACAGATACGCAGTATTTT. Translated, it gives CASSHGPRQATDTQYF. This chain joins TRBV4-1 and TRBJ2-3, with D possibly TRBD1 on 6 matching bases. CDR1 is MGHRA and CDR2 is YSYEKL in the germline V gene. V gave up 3 bases and J gave up 2 bases, with 15 bases separating them. The CDR3 is 16 amino acids.

V usage is TRBV19 and J usage is TRBJ1-2, with 7 bases identical to TRBD1. The CDR3 consists of 15 residues. Germline trimming cut 4 bases from V and 3 bases from J; bases unmatched to any gene: 8. Germline assignment: CDR1 LNHDA and CDR2 SQIVND (reference sequence). The CDR3 nucleotides read TGTGCCAGTAGTAGGTTCGAAGGGGGCGACTATGGCTACACCTTC. Translated: CASSRFEGGDYGYTF. Complete variable domain (other parts from reference TRBV19 and TRBJ1-2): DGGITQSPKYLFRKEGQNVTLSCEQNLNHDAMYWYRQDPGQGLRLIYYSQIVNDFQKGDIAEGYSVSREKKESFPLTVTSAQKNPTAFYLCASSRFEGGDYGYTFGSGTRLTVV.

This clone was seen a few times. This rearrangement joins TRBV24-1 to TRBJ2-2; the D is unclear. This CDR3 is 14 amino acids long. Germline CDR1 is KGHDR and CDR2 is SFDVKD. Trimming removed 3 bases from V and 4 bases from J, with 8 bases in between. The DNA for the CDR3 is TGTGCCACCAGTGATCATAGTGGCACCGGGGAGCTGTTTTTT. Translating gives CATSDHSGTGELFF.

The chain carries TRBV5-1 and TRBJ2-5; possibly TRBD1 for D (6 bases). Germline lookup yields CDR1 SGHRS and CDR2 YFSETQ. CDR3 length: 14 residues. Trimming stripped 4 bases from V and 2 bases from J, with 12 bases between. The CDR3 region is CASSPPGQQETQYF. CDR3 nucleotide sequence: TGCGCCAGCAGCCCGCCGGGACAACAAGAGACCCAGTACTTC.